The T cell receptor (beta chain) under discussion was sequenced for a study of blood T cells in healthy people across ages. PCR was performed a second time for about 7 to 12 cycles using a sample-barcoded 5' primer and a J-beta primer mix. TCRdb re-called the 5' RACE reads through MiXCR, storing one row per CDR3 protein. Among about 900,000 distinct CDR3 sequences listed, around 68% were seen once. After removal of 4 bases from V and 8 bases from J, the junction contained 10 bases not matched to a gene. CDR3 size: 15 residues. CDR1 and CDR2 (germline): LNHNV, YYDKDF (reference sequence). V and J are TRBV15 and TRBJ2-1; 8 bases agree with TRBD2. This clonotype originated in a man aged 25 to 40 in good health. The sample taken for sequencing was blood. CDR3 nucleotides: TGTGCCACCAGCACTCGGGGGGGCGATATCGATGAGCAGTTCTTC. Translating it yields CATSTRGGDIDEQFF.